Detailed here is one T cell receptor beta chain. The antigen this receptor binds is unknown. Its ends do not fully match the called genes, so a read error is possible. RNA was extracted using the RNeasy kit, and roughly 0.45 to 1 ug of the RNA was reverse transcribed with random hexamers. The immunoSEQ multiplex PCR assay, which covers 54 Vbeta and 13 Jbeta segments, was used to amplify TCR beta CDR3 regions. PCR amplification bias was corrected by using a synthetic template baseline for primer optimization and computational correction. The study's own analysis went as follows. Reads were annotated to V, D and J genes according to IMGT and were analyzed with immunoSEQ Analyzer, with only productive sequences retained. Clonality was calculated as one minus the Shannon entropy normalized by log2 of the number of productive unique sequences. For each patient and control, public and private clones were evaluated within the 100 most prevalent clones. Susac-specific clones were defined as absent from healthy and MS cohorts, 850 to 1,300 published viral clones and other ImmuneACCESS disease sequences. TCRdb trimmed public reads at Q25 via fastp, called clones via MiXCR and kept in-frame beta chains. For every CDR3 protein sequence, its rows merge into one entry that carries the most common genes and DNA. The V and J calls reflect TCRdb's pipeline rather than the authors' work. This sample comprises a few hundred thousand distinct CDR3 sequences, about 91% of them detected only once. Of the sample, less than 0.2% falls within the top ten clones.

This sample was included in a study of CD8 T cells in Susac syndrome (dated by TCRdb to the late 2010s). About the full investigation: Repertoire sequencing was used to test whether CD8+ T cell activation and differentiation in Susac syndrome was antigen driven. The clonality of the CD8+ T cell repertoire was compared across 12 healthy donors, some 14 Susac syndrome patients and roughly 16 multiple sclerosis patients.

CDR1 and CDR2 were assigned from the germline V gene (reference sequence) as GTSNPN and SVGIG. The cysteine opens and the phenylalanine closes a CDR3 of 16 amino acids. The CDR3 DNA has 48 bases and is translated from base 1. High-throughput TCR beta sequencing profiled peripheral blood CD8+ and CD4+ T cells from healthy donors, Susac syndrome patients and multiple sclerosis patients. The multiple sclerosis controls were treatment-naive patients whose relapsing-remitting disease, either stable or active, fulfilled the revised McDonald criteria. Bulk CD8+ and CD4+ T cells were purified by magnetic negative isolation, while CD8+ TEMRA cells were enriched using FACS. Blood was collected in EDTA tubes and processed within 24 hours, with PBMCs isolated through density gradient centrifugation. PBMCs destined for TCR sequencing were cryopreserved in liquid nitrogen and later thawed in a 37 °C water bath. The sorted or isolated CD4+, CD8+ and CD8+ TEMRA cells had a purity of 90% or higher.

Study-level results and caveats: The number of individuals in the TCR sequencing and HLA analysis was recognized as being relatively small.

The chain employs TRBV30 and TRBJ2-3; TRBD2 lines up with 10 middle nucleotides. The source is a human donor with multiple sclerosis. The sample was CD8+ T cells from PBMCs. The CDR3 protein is CAWRGASGGKTDAQYF. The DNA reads TGTGCCTGGAGGGGTGCTAGCGGGGGAAAGACAGATGCGCAGTATTTT.